The T cell receptor (beta chain) described here comes from a study of tumor-infiltrating lymphocytes in oesophageal squamous cell carcinoma. This CDR3 is built from 13 residues. Trimming shortened V by 6 bases and J by 1 base, and 8 bases separated the two germline ends. Per germline, CDR1 LNHDA and CDR2 SQIVND (reference sequence). TCRdb re-called the PCR reads with MiXCR, one entry per CDR3 protein. The table includes roughly 14,000 distinct CDR3 sequences, approximately 50% detected once. The TCR was taken from a male donor with esophageal squamous cell carcinoma. Specimen: esophageal tumor tissue. V gene TRBV19 combines with J gene TRBJ2-3, with D tentatively TRBD2 (5 bases). The CDR3 loop reads CASRRVGTDTQYF. CDR3 in DNA: TGTGCCAGTAGGAGGGTCGGCACAGATACGCAGTATTTT.